This entry is about one T cell receptor beta chain. Its antigen is still unknown. No base quality values were provided; no much bigger clone lies one nucleotide off. The data originate from a study of CD8+CD57+ T cells in acquired aplastic anemia (dated by TCRdb to the late 2010s). At the level of the whole study: Extracted DNA from sorted CD4+ and CD8+ cells averaged around 3.4 ug, ranging from roughly 0.17 to 27.4 ug. A CD8+CD57+ expansion meant a frequency higher than the mean frequency seen in healthy subjects. Beyond this particular receptor, the publication reports: Patients and healthy controls showed no significant difference in CD8+ Simpson's diversity (P=0.060). About 29 CD8+ CDR3 sequences were found to be shared between patients and controls, but these sequences appeared to be highly expressed in patients and within the immunodominant clones of the patients.

Profiling of TCR beta VDJ combinations and CDR3 sequences used genomic DNA as the template. An Illumina HiSeq 2000 was used for TCR repertoire sequencing. Per the source publication's procedure: Repertoire assessment relied on Simpson's diversity index, CDR3 size and DJ length profiles, and TRBV/TRBJ rearrangement plots. The immunodominant clone was defined as the most abundant DNA sequence in deep sequencing data. CDR3 amino acid sequences were checked for sharing across subjects and were also compared against the VDJdb database and published repertoires. Starting from the raw public reads, TCRdb applied fastp trimming at Q25, assembled clones with MiXCR and retained in-frame beta chains. Every entry covers one CDR3 protein and lists the most common genes and DNA from its rows. TCRdb's processing, not the study's, gives the V and J calls here. For this sample the table gives some 180,000 distinct CDR3 sequences, of which approximately 48% were detected only once. Of the sample, about an eighth is held by the ten largest clones.

Compared with germline, V lacks 4 bases and J lacks 1 base; bases without a gene match: 4. CDR1 and CDR2 are read off the germline V gene as MNHEY and SVGAGI. From cysteine to phenylalanine, the CDR3 is 15 amino acids long. The entry retains the CDR3 DNA only, 45 bases that are in frame from base 1. Expansion of CD8+CD57+ cells had been shown by flow cytometry in the patients chosen for sequencing. Every patient had a diagnosis of severe acquired aplastic anemia based on International Study of Aplastic Anemia and Agranulocytosis and Camitta criteria. Patients had received no therapy at the time of blood sampling. TCR repertoires of sorted CD4+ and CD8+ blood T cells from severe aplastic anemia patients and healthy subjects were deep-sequenced in the study. Patients were enrolled in the USA under clinicaltrials.gov protocols 00001620, 01623167, 00001397, 00071045, 00081523 and 00961064. Ficoll-Paque density gradient centrifugation was used to isolate peripheral blood mononuclear cells. CD4+ and CD8+ T cells were sorted by FACS or magnetic beads before DNA extraction.

Input material: sorted CD4+, CD8+, or CD8+CD57+ T cells (not recorded which) from PBMCs. The origin of this receptor is a human donor with aplastic anemia. Rearrangement joined TRBV6-5 to TRBJ1-2; 9 central nucleotides agree with TRBD1. The CDR3 region: CASSSTGGLNYGYTF. DNA sequence: TGTGCCAGCAGTTCTACAGGGGGCCTTAACTATGGCTACACCTTC.